This T cell receptor (beta chain) comes out of a study of PD-1 blockade in classical Hodgkin lymphoma. Study-wide points: Patients newly diagnosed and complete responders had comparable baseline diversity. Prior therapy or disease activity may underlie the repertoire differences, whose causes remain undefined. There was a significant rise in CD4+ TCR diversity by C4D1, with no such rise for CD8+.

On this clone itself: What it binds is not known.

The CDR3 has 18 amino acids. Losses at the gene ends were 5 bases for V and 1 base for J; bases not matched to a gene: 15. CDR1 and CDR2 from the germline V gene are SGHDN and FVKESK. Using immunoSEQ multiplex PCR, the repertoire was profiled, and TCRdb retains in-frame clones only, with some absent. The table records approximately 25,000 clones, 84% of them present only once. Relapse was seen in all patients after autologous stem cell transplantation, and brentuximab vedotin exposure was variable. It was by magnetic negative selection that CD4+ T cells were purified from thawed PBMCs. Material: CD4+ T cells from blood, obtained at baseline. This TCR came from a human donor with classical Hodgkin lymphoma. The rearrangement links TRBV14 to TRBJ2-7; 9 bases match TRBD1. The CDR3 DNA reads TGTGCCAGCAGCGGACCTCTGCAGACAGGGGGAACTTCCTACGAGCAGTACTTC. Encoded protein: CASSGPLQTGGTSYEQYF.